This T cell receptor (beta chain) came from a study of TIL therapy for anti-PD-1-resistant metastatic lung cancer. This clone was seen just once. The antigen is undetermined. The time point here: pre-treatment sample, taken before nivolumab and TIL therapy. Patients were adults with stage 4 NSCLC. This was the immunoSEQ v3 assay. The assay was immunoSEQ multiplex PCR, and TCRdb's table has in-frame clones only and misses some. The table has 45,000 to 60,000 clones, approximately 79% seen once. Notes on the study in general: TIL clonotype persistence in blood showed no apparent association with response. The cohort had more treatment-naive, never-smoker and oncogene-addicted patients than typical.

Germline-derived CDR1 and CDR2 are SGHAT and FQNNGV. CDR3 size: 13 residues. The V gene lost 4 bases and the J gene lost 3 bases, with 9 bases spanning the gap. This clonotype was sampled from a woman aged 30 to 85 with non-small cell lung cancer. The sequencing here drew on blood, taken at baseline. The J gene is TRBJ1-2, the V gene TRBV11-2; no reliable D call. The CDR3 nucleotides read TGTGCCAGCAGCTCCGACGGGTACTATGGCTACACCTTC. Protein: CASSSDGYYGYTF.